Below are 26 T cell receptor beta chains sequenced from a single sample in a study (dated by TCRdb to the mid-2010s). Cells that were CD4+CD25+CD127-/low were the ones isolated as Tregs. Receptor amplification or capture employed 5' RACE. Instrument used: Illumina MiSeq. TCRdb ran its own pipeline on the public reads, namely fastp trimming at Q25 and MiXCR clone calling, and kept in-frame beta chains. Each entry merges the rows of one CDR3 protein and shows their most common DNA and genes. The sample table records roughly 60,000 distinct CDR3 sequences; 26% of these occur just once. The biggest ten clones account for roughly 2.3% of the sample. The sequencing sample was made of tumor-infiltrating Tregs sorted from the breast tumor. The receptors were gathered from a female donor with breast cancer.

This clonotype showed up just a few times. V and J are TRBV11-2 and TRBJ1-6; unclear D gene. The germline V gene has CDR1 SGHAT and CDR2 FQNNGV. This CDR3 has 13 amino acids. The V and J ends lost 2 bases and 5 bases respectively, with 4 bases between them. The CDR3 sequence: CASSLTDNSPLHF. The CDR3 bases are TGTGCCAGCAGCTTAACGGATAATTCACCCCTCCACTTT.

This clonotype was detected a few times. The rearrangement links TRBV5-1 to TRBJ1-4, with D possibly being TRBD1 (5 bases). This CDR3 is built from 15 residues. Germline CDR1 is SGHRS and CDR2 is YFSETQ. V lost 5 bases, J lost 5 bases, and 16 bases lay in between. CDR3 in DNA: TGCGCCAGCAGATCCCGGGACGTATCAAATGAAAAACTGTTTTTT. Its translation: CASRSRDVSNEKLFF. The complete variable domain, with remaining parts taken from reference TRBV5-1 and TRBJ1-4, reads KAGVTQTPRYLIKTRGQQVTLSCSPISGHRSVSWYQQTPGQGLQFLFEYFSETQRNKGNFPGRFSGRQFSNSRSEMNVSTLELGDSALYLCASRSRDVSNEKLFFGSGTQLSVL.

This clonotype has more than one count but fewer than ten. The J gene is TRBJ2-3, the V gene TRBV7-2; 10 bases are shared with TRBD2. Trimming cost V 1 base and J 4 bases; bases outside gene matches: 5. Per the germline V gene, CDR1 is SGHTA and CDR2 is FQGNSA. The CDR3 spans 16 residues. The CDR3 loop is CASSLGLAGVSDTQYF. The CDR3 nucleotides are TGTGCCAGCAGCTTAGGTCTAGCGGGAGTTTCAGATACGCAGTATTTT.

The genes are TRBV28 and TRBJ1-6, with D maybe TRBD1 (5 bases). The CDR3 has 13 residues. Germline V gives CDR1 MDHEN, CDR2 SYDVKM. V gave up 7 bases and J gave up 7 bases, with 11 bases separating them. CDR3 in amino acids: CASTGTGNSPLHF. The CDR3 DNA reads TGTGCCAGCACAGGGACGGGCAATTCACCCCTCCACTTT.

The sample holds a few counts of this clonotype. The J gene is TRBJ2-1, the V gene TRBV18, with TRBD2 matching over 10 bases. V dropped 2 bases and J dropped 6; count of bases not matched to a gene: 4. This CDR3 is built from 15 residues. Per germline, CDR1 KGHSH and CDR2 LQKENI. The CDR3 nucleotides are TGTGCCAGCTCACCAGGAGCGGGAGGGCCCAATGAGCAGTTCTTC. It is translated as CASSPGAGGPNEQFF.

The genes are TRBV7-2 and TRBJ2-5; D unresolved. V gave up 2 bases and J gave up 0 bases, with 7 bases separating them. This CDR3 is 14 amino acids long. Germline-derived CDR1 and CDR2 are SGHTA and FQGNSA. The chain's CDR3 is CASSLMSYQETQYF. Here the CDR3 DNA reads TGTGCCAGCAGCTTAATGAGTTACCAAGAGACCCAGTACTTC. Variable domain in full (rest from reference TRBV7-2 and TRBJ2-5): GAGVSQSPSNKVTEKGKDVELRCDPISGHTALYWYRQSLGQGLEFLIYFQGNSAPDKSGLPSDRFSAERTGGSVSTLTIQRTQQEDSAVYLCASSLMSYQETQYFGPGTRLLVL.

This clonotype has only a few counts. The gene calls are TRBV29-1 and TRBJ2-7; 7 bases match TRBD2. In germline, CDR1 is SQVTM, CDR2 ANQGSEA. V lost 4 bases and J lost 6; bases outside the gene matches: 6. The CDR3 extends over 12 amino acids. This CDR3 reads CSVGDGGGEQYF. CDR3 in DNA: TGCAGCGTTGGGGATGGGGGGGGCGAGCAGTACTTC.

This clonotype has only one observation. An end of the junction does not agree with germline; a read error may underlie this. V and J are TRBV7-9 and TRBJ2-5; a possible D gene is TRBD1 (6 bases). This CDR3 contains 15 residues. The germline V gene has CDR1 SEHNR and CDR2 FQNEAQ (reference sequence). In nucleotides, the CDR3 is TGTGCCGGCAGCCGCTGGGACATAGGTTTTGAGACCCAGTACTTC. Its translation: CAGSRWDIGFETQYF.

This clonotype was counted ten times or more. The chain joins TRBV15 to TRBJ2-1, with D uncertain. Trimming left V 1 base short and J 0 bases short, with 7 bases between. The CDR3 loop spans 15 amino acids. Per the germline V gene, CDR1 is LNHNV and CDR2 is YYDKDF (reference sequence). The CDR3, as DNA: TGTGCCACCAGCAGAGTAGCTAGCTCCTACAATGAGCAGTTCTTC. Residues: CATSRVASSYNEQFF.

This clonotype has only a few counts. The chain combines TRBV4-1 with TRBJ2-1, with a possible D match to TRBD2 (6 bases). The CDR3 runs to 16 residues. Germline loops: CDR1 MGHRA, CDR2 YSYEKL. V lost 0 bases to trimming and J lost 4 bases, with 13 bases between them. CDR3: CASSQDPGDSYNEQFF. In DNA form, the CDR3 reads TGCGCCAGCAGCCAAGATCCGGGAGATTCGTACAATGAGCAGTTCTTC.

At least ten counts were recorded for this clonotype. The rearrangement links TRBV5-1 to TRBJ2-3; D may correspond to TRBD1 or TRBD2 (6 bases each). The germline V gene has CDR1 SGHRS and CDR2 YFSETQ. The CDR3 sequence is 14 residues long. Deletions cut 4 bases from V and 0 bases from J, with 9 bases between. Written as DNA, the CDR3 is TGCGCCAGCAGCGCGGGGACAAGCACAGATACGCAGTATTTT. This gives the protein CASSAGTSTDTQYF.

This clonotype occurred many times. The chain has TRBV4-3 and TRBJ1-5; D remains unclear. Deletions cut 0 bases from V and 7 bases from J, with 7 bases between. Germline V lookup: CDR1 LGHNA, CDR2 YSLEER. The CDR3 has 13 residues. The CDR3 bases are TGCGCCAGCAGCCAAGATATAGGACAGCCCCAGCATTTT. Translating it yields CASSQDIGQPQHF.

This clonotype was observed a few times. This chain connects TRBV4-2 to TRBJ2-5; 11 bases map to TRBD2. The CDR3 length is 18 residues. The germline V gene has CDR1 LGHNA and CDR2 YNFKEQ. The J segment lost 2 bases and the V segment lost 5 bases, leaving 13 bases of the junction unmatched. Here the CDR3 reads CASSLKGRSSGGQETQYF. The CDR3 coding sequence is TGTGCCAGCAGCTTAAAGGGGCGGTCTAGCGGGGGGCAAGAGACCCAGTACTTC.

For this clonotype: Since a much larger clone is just one base distant, this may be a read error. This sequence joins TRBV6-2 or TRBV6-3 and TRBJ2-1; TRBD2 agrees at 9 bases. The germline V gene has CDR1 MNHEY and CDR2 SVGEGT. The CDR3 length is 15 residues. The CDR3 region has the DNA TGTGCCAGCAGGGTTAGCGGGAGCTCCTACAATGGGCAGTTCTTC. Its translation: CASRVSGSSYNGQFF.

The gene calls are TRBV5-6 and TRBJ1-1; 8 nucleotides align to TRBD1. Trimming at V came to 2 bases and at J to 4 bases, leaving 4 bases not matched to a gene. Germline V CDR1 and CDR2: SGHDT, YYEEEE. This CDR3 contains 14 residues. The CDR3, as DNA: TGTGCCAGCAGCTTCCGGGACAGGACCACTGAAGCTTTCTTT. Its protein is CASSFRDRTTEAFF.

CDR3 nucleotides: TGTGCCAGCAGCCCCCAGCAGAATCGGGGAGAGACCCAGTACTTC. It specifies CASSPQQNRGETQYF. This rearrangement joins TRBV11-2 to TRBJ2-5, with D possibly TRBD2 on 5 matching bases. The CDR3 runs to 15 residues. The V and J ends lost 5 bases and 4 bases respectively, with 17 bases between them. Germline V CDR1 and CDR2: SGHAT, FQNNGV.

This clonotype was recorded once. The rearrangement links TRBV5-1 to TRBJ1-4; maybe TRBD1 (6 bases). Germline CDR1 reads SGHRS; CDR2 reads YFSETQ. V was pared by 3 bases and J by 2 bases, with 11 bases between. The CDR3 has 15 amino acids. The CDR3 loop is CASSSQGSTNEKLFF. CDR3 in DNA: TGCGCCAGCAGCTCCCAGGGGTCCACTAATGAAAAACTGTTTTTT.

Concerning this clonotype: A junction end diverges from the germline sequence, so it may reflect a read error. The chain joins TRBV4-1 to TRBJ1-1; possible D gene TRBD1, 6 bases. Germline loops: CDR1 MGHRA, CDR2 YSYEKL. The CDR3 has 16 residues. The CDR3 bases are TGCACCAGCAGCCAAAGTCCGGGGGCGCCGAACACTGAAGCTTTCTTT. Residues: CTSSQSPGAPNTEAFF.

This clonotype occurred many times. The genes are TRBV7-3 and TRBJ2-5; TRBD1 aligns across 10 bases. From germline, CDR1 is SGHTA and CDR2 FQGTGA. The J segment lost 2 bases and the V segment lost 6 bases, leaving 3 bases of the junction unmatched. CDR3 length equals 14 residues. The CDR3 region is CASSLDRGQETQYF. The CDR3 DNA is TGTGCCAGCAGTCTGGACAGGGGGCAAGAGACCCAGTACTTC.

This clonotype showed up many times. This chain links TRBV6-5 with TRBJ2-3; D unresolved. The CDR3 is 13 residues long. The germline V gene encodes CDR1 MNHEY and CDR2 SVGAGI. The V gene lost 7 bases and the J gene lost 2 bases, with 10 bases spanning the gap. Written as DNA, the CDR3 is TGTGCCAGCAAGGATGGGTCCACAGATACGCAGTATTTT. Translation: CASKDGSTDTQYF.

The chain links TRBV6-2 or TRBV6-3 to TRBJ1-1; the D gene is possibly TRBD1 (5 bases). The CDR3 covers 16 residues. The germline gives CDR1 MNHEY, CDR2 SVGEGT. The V gene lost 8 bases and the J gene lost 5 bases, with 24 bases spanning the gap. CDR3 nucleotide sequence: TGTGCCAGCGGTTCTTCGTACCCGGGGGGAGGTACTGAAGCTTTCTTT. It yields the protein CASGSSYPGGGTEAFF.

On this clonotype: The CDR3 does not end in the conserved phenylalanine or tryptophan, so this is likely a read error. The rearrangement joins TRBV6-5 to TRBJ2-7; D is perhaps TRBD1 (5 bases). V dropped 4 bases and J dropped 2 bases, with 9 bases sitting between them. Germline V CDR1 and CDR2: MNHEY, SVGAGI. This CDR3 region has 13 residues. The CDR3: CASSSTEAYEQYL. DNA for the CDR3: TGTGCCAGCAGTTCGACAGAAGCCTACGAGCAGTACCTC.

This clonotype was observed a handful of times. The chain employs TRBV2 and TRBJ2-6; 15 positions agree with TRBD2. The CDR3 is 18 amino acids. The V and J ends lost 6 bases and 2 bases, in that order; junction bases with no gene match: 5. From germline, CDR1 is SNHLY and CDR2 FYNNEI. As DNA, the CDR3 is TGTGCCAGCAGCGGACTAGCGGGGGGGCCGGCTGGGGCCAACGTCCTGACTTTC. Translation gives CASSGLAGGPAGANVLTF.

This sequence joins TRBV19 and TRBJ2-1; 13 bases are shared with TRBD2. The germline V gene has CDR1 LNHDA and CDR2 SQIVND (reference sequence). The CDR3 has 15 amino acids. With V trimmed by 4 bases and J by 7 bases, 4 bases remained unmatched. The CDR3 is CASSKTGLAGNEQFF. For the CDR3, the DNA is TGTGCCAGTAGTAAGACGGGACTAGCGGGAAATGAGCAGTTCTTC.

In this sample, this clonotype turned up a few times. This rearrangement joins TRBV3-1 to TRBJ1-6; D ambiguous. Germline-derived CDR1 and CDR2 are LGHDT and YNNKEL (reference sequence). Trimming took off 5 bases at V and 7 bases at J, with 9 bases between the two ends. The CDR3 contains 13 residues. CDR3 coding DNA: TGTGCCAGCAGCGGCGAAAGAAATTCACCCCTCCACTTT. The encoded protein is CASSGERNSPLHF.

This clonotype has a handful of counts. The J gene is TRBJ1-1, the V gene TRBV6-5, with 10 bases identical to TRBD1. CDR1 MNHEY and CDR2 SVGAGI come from the germline V gene. This CDR3 spans 14 amino acids. V was pared by 4 bases and J by 6 bases, with 5 bases of the junction left unmatched. The CDR3 DNA reads TGTGCCAGCAGTTCGACCGGGACAGGGGCTGAAGCTTTCTTT. Residues: CASSSTGTGAEAFF.